This TCR beta chain was obtained from a study of tissue T cells after allogeneic stem cell transplantation. Findings and caveats of the study: Sampling depth was limited, and the cohort was small and clinically varied.

Data came from immunoSEQ multiplex PCR; TCRdb stores just in-frame clones and leaves some out. This repertoire shows thousands of clones, roughly three quarters found once; its top ten account for 7.7%. Notes on this clone: Its antigen is still unknown.

CDR3 length: 16 amino acids. Germline values: CDR1 SGHAT, CDR2 FQNNGV. J was trimmed by 6 bases and V by 0 bases; bases with no gene match: 9. The chain is built from TRBV11-2 and TRBJ2-7; 9 nucleotides agree with TRBD2. Specimen: tissue from the colon, collected at autopsy. This TCR came from a female donor at least 60 years old with lung cancer. The CDR3 bases are TGTGCCAGCAGCTTAGAGGCGGGGGGGCAGTCCACCGAGCAGTACTTC. Translating it yields CASSLEAGGQSTEQYF.